Shown below are 19 T cell receptor beta chains from a single sample sequenced in a study of OX40 agonist ivuxolimab in advanced cancers. The table came from immunoSEQ multiplex PCR; TCRdb's copy has only in-frame clones and leaves some out. Here the sample spans over 55,000 clones, about 88% being singletons. The sample in question was CD4+ or CD8+ T cells sorted from blood, obtained in a trial of the OX40 agonist ivuxolimab. Receptors originate from an adult with an advanced solid tumor such as melanoma, head and neck, liver or kidney cancer.

V and J are TRBV11-2 and TRBJ2-1, with D uncertain. Germline values: CDR1 SGHAT, CDR2 FQNNGV. There are 14 residues in the CDR3. Trimming removed 4 bases from V and 4 bases from J, with 11 bases in between. CDR3 coding DNA: TGTGCCAGCAGCTCCCGTGGGTCGTACAATGAGCAGTTCTTC. Encoded protein: CASSSRGSYNEQFF.

This chain joins TRBV27 and TRBJ1-1, with a weak D call TRBD1 (6 bases). The CDR3 totals 15 residues. Trimming removed 5 bases at V and 2 bases at J, with 15 bases between. Germline assignment: CDR1 MNHEY and CDR2 SMNVEV (reference sequence). The CDR3 here is CASSKQGPINTEAFF. Here the CDR3 DNA reads TGTGCCAGCAGTAAACAGGGACCGATCAACACTGAAGCTTTCTTT.

The J gene is TRBJ1-2, the V gene TRBV7-9, with 10 bases fitting TRBD1. V dropped 1 base and J dropped 4; count of bases not matched to a gene: 3. Germline V lookup: CDR1 SEHNR, CDR2 FQNEAQ (reference sequence). The CDR3 has 15 amino acids. The CDR3 DNA follows: TGTGCCAGCAGCTTAGGGACAGGGGGTATCTATGGCTACACCTTC. Protein product: CASSLGTGGIYGYTF.

The chain combines TRBV7-3 with TRBJ2-5, with 7 bases fitting TRBD1. From germline, CDR1 is SGHTA and CDR2 FQGTGA. CDR3 length: 14 amino acids. With V trimmed by 5 bases and J by 1 base, 4 bases remained unmatched. The CDR3, as DNA: TGTGCCAGCAGCCCAGGGACAGCCCAAGAGACCCAGTACTTC. This sequence encodes CASSPGTAQETQYF.

J is TRBJ2-5 and V is TRBV11-2; 7 bases line up with TRBD1. In germline, CDR1 is SGHAT, CDR2 FQNNGV. This CDR3 has 15 amino acids. Trimming removed 1 base from V and 9 bases from J; junction bases left unmatched: 11. As DNA, the CDR3 is TGTGCCAGCAGCTTAGGCTTAACAGGGGCGTCAGCCCAGTACTTC. Translated, it gives CASSLGLTGASAQYF.

V and J are TRBV18 and TRBJ2-7; TRBD1 matches at 9 bases. Germline values: CDR1 KGHSH, CDR2 LQKENI. With V trimmed by 4 bases and J by 2 bases, 3 bases remained unmatched. The CDR3 consists of 14 residues. CDR3 sequence: CASSLGQGTYEQYF. CDR3 nucleotide sequence: TGTGCCAGCTCACTGGGACAGGGAACCTACGAGCAGTACTTC.

V and J are TRBV7-9 and TRBJ2-7; D is possibly TRBD1 or TRBD2 (5 bases each). Germline values: CDR1 SEHNR, CDR2 FQNEAQ (reference sequence). The CDR3 totals 15 residues. The germline V and J ends were trimmed by 5 bases and 2 bases, with 16 bases remaining between them. The CDR3 reads CASSQWGEGTYEQYF. The CDR3 DNA is TGTGCCAGCAGCCAATGGGGCGAGGGGACCTACGAGCAGTACTTC.

The gene calls are TRBV15 and TRBJ2-1; 8 nucleotides line up with TRBD2. This CDR3 is 16 amino acids long. With V trimmed by 4 bases and J by 7 bases, 12 bases remained unmatched. The germline V gene encodes CDR1 LNHNV and CDR2 YYDKDF (reference sequence). CDR3 region: CATSTSRLASKNEQFF. DNA of the CDR3: TGTGCCACCAGCACGAGTAGACTAGCGTCGAAGAATGAGCAGTTCTTC.

The gene calls are TRBV5-1 and TRBJ2-4; D perhaps matches TRBD2 (6 bases). V was shortened by 1 base and J by 0 bases, with 17 bases between the two germline ends. Germline V gene data show CDR1 as SGHRS and CDR2 as YFSETQ. The CDR3 loop spans 18 amino acids. The CDR3 bases are TGCGCCAGCAGCTTGTCGGCAGGCGGGAAGCTAGCCAAAAACATTCAGTACTTC. It yields the protein CASSLSAGGKLAKNIQYF.

This clone was counted only a few times. The CDR3 is CASSGPNTGELFF. The DNA of the CDR3 is TGTGCCAGCTCAGGGCCCAACACCGGGGAGCTGTTTTTT. V usage is TRBV18 and J usage is TRBJ2-2; D remains unclear. The V end lost 5 bases, the J end lost 2 bases, and 6 bases lay between the germline ends. Looked up from germline, CDR1 is KGHSH and CDR2 is LQKENI. The length of the CDR3 is 13 residues.

The chain couples TRBV5-1 to TRBJ2-1; 10 bases map to TRBD2. The CDR3 is made up of 17 amino acids. V shed 0 bases and J 2 bases; nucleotides not matched to a gene: 5. Germline loops: CDR1 SGHRS, CDR2 YFSETQ. The CDR3 DNA reads as TGCGCCAGCAGCTTGGCCACAGCGGGGGGGACCTACAATGAGCAGTTCTTC. As protein: CASSLATAGGTYNEQFF.

The CDR3 is CASSRRRVEAFF. CDR3 sequence (DNA): TGTGCCAGCAGCCGCCGAAGGGTTGAAGCTTTCTTT. V gene TRBV11-2 combines with J gene TRBJ1-1; no clear D gene. V was pared by 5 bases and J by 7 bases, with 11 bases between. The CDR3 is 12 amino acids. From germline, CDR1 is SGHAT and CDR2 FQNNGV.

The CDR3 nucleotides are TGCGCCAGCAGCCGGGGAGACTATGGCTACACCTTC. It is translated as CASSRGDYGYTF. The chain recombines TRBV5-1 with TRBJ1-2; D gene uncertain. Germline assignment: CDR1 SGHRS and CDR2 YFSETQ. This CDR3 spans 12 amino acids. V lost 4 bases and J 3 bases, leaving 7 bases between the germline ends.

The table lists this clone with a count of one. This chain uses TRBV5-1 with TRBJ2-6, with 8 bases lining up with TRBD1. CDR3 length: 16 amino acids. V lost 3 bases to trimming and J lost 2 bases; unmatched junction nucleotides: 4. Germline V gives CDR1 SGHRS, CDR2 YFSETQ. The CDR3 loop reads CASSSATGAGANVLTF. CDR3 bases: TGCGCCAGCAGCTCAGCGACAGGGGCTGGGGCCAACGTCCTGACTTTC.

This clone was observed a handful of times. The CDR3 reads CASSPEIGEQYF. In DNA form, the CDR3 reads TGTGCCAGCAGCCCAGAAATCGGCGAGCAGTACTTC. V usage is TRBV4-2 and J usage is TRBJ2-7, with D hard to call. The CDR3 has 12 residues. V was shortened by 4 bases and J by 6 bases, with 10 bases between the two germline ends. The V gene's germline CDR1 is LGHNA and CDR2 YNFKEQ.

The rearrangement uses TRBV10-3 and TRBJ2-2; D uncertain. The length of the CDR3 is 13 residues. Germline V gene sequence: CDR1 ENHRY, CDR2 SYGVKD. Deletions cut 7 bases from V and 2 bases from J, with 8 bases between. The CDR3 region is CAITAGNTGELFF. In DNA, the CDR3 is TGTGCCATCACCGCCGGAAACACCGGGGAGCTGTTTTTT.

V usage is TRBV19 and J usage is TRBJ1-5, with unresolved D. This CDR3 comprises 19 residues. Looked up from germline, CDR1 is LNHDA and CDR2 is SQIVND (reference sequence). V was cut by 6 bases and J by 0 bases, with 24 bases left in between. The CDR3 loop reads CASSRLESQTPYSNQPQHF. CDR3 nucleotides: TGTGCCAGTAGCCGCCTCGAGAGCCAAACCCCTTATAGCAATCAGCCCCAGCATTTT.

CDR3 DNA sequence: TGCGCCAGCACCCTAGCGGGAGTGGGCTACGAGCAGTACTTC. As protein: CASTLAGVGYEQYF. V is TRBV5-1 and J is TRBJ2-7; 10 nucleotides line up with TRBD2. V trimming: 6 bases; J trimming: 3 bases; junction bases outside the gene matches: 6. The length of the CDR3 is 14 residues. Germline V CDR1 and CDR2: SGHRS, YFSETQ.

The chain combines TRBV7-2 with TRBJ2-7; D call uncertain. This CDR3 is 12 amino acids long. The V end was cut by 4 bases, the J end by 3 bases, with 7 bases between. CDR1 and CDR2 (germline): SGHTA, FQGNSA. In nucleotides, the CDR3 is TGTGCCAGCAGCTCCCTTTTCTACGAGCAGTACTTC. Translation: CASSSLFYEQYF. The whole variable domain, remainder taken from reference TRBV7-2 and TRBJ2-7, is GAGVSQSPSNKVTEKGKDVELRCDPISGHTALYWYRQSLGQGLEFLIYFQGNSAPDKSGLPSDRFSAERTGGSVSTLTIQRTQQEDSAVYLCASSSLFYEQYFGPGTRLTVT.